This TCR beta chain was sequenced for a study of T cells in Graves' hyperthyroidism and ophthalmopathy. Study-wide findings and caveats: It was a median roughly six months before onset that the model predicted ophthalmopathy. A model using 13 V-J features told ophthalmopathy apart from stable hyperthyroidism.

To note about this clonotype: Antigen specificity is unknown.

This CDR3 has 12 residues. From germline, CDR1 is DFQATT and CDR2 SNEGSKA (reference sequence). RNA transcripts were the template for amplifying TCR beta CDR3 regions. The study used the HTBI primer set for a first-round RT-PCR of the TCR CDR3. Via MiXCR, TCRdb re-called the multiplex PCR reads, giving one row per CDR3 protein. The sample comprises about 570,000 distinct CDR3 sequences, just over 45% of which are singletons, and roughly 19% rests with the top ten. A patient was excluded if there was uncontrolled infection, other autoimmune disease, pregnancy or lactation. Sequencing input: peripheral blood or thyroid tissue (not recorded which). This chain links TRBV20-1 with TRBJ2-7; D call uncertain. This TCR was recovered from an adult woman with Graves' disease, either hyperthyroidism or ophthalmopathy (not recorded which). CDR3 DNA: TGCAGACCTAGGATGGAAAGCTACGAGCAGTACTTC. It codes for CRPRMESYEQYF.